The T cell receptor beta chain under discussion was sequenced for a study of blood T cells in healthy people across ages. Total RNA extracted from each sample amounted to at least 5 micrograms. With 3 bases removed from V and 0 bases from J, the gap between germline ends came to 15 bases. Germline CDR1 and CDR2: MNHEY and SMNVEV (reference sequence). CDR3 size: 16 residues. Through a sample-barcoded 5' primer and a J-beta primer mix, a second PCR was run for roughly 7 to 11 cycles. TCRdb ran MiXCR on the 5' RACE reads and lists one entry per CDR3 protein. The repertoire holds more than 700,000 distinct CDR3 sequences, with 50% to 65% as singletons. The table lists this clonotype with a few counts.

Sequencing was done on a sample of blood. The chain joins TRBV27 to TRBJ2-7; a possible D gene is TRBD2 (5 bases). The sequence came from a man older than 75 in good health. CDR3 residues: CASSFSRGRTSYEQYF. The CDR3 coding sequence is TGTGCCAGCAGTTTCAGCCGCGGGCGGACCTCCTACGAGCAGTACTTC.